This T cell receptor (beta chain) derives from a study of human T cells and chemical hapten exposure. In the study overall: Patch tests of 0.01% DPC on the upper back were read at 6 days. Small pooled library volume differences chiefly drove per-sample TCR yield variation.

One entry per CDR3 protein results from TCRdb running MiXCR on the RACE reads. This table has around 160,000 distinct CDR3 sequences, 13% to 15% appearing once. CDR3 length equals 10 residues. CDR1 and CDR2 from the germline V gene are SEHNR and FQNEAQ (reference sequence). V lost 5 bases and J 7 bases, leaving 5 bases between the germline ends. On this clonotype itself: Its matching antigen is unknown.

Documented time point: patch test 1, 2 weeks after DPC sensitization. The treatment here: therapeutic diphenylcyclopropenone sensitization with weekly scalp DPC. Overall study findings and caveats: PT1 expanded TCR numbers rose with patch test score.

Source: whole blood, taken in connection with sensitization to the hapten diphenylcyclopropenone (DPC). The rearrangement links TRBV7-9 to TRBJ1-1; D is undetermined. This TCR derives from a woman aged 25 to 39 with alopecia areata. Some clones in this sample may be carry-over from other donors' samples. The CDR3 is CASSQDEAFF. In DNA form, the CDR3 reads TGTGCCAGCAGCCAAGATGAAGCTTTCTTT.